The next 18 T cell receptor beta chains were all read from a single sample in a study of blood T cells in healthy people across ages. The use of a sample-barcoded 5' primer and a J-beta primer mix characterized a second PCR of roughly 6 to 11 cycles. TCRdb reprocessed the 5' RACE reads via MiXCR and lists one record per CDR3 protein. The data show approximately 1.5 million distinct CDR3 sequences, with 40% to 45% seen just once and approximately 4% held by the top ten. Sequencing was carried out using blood. The receptors derive from a woman between 18 and 30 years old in good health.

In its sample, this clonotype was seen a few times. The CDR3 DNA reads TGTGCCAGCAGCGCGGGGGGGGCATTGTTTGAGACCCAGTACTTC. It translates to CASSAGGALFETQYF. The J gene is TRBJ2-5, the V gene TRBV9; 8 bases fit TRBD2. The V and J ends lost 3 bases and 5 bases, in that order; junction bases with no gene match: 9. Germline-derived CDR1 and CDR2 are SGDLS and YYNGEE. The CDR3 is 15 residues long.

Concerning this clonotype itself: The junction differs from germline at one of its ends, possibly a read error. The V gene is TRBV7-3, the J gene TRBJ2-1, with TRBD2 identical over 8 bases. Germline values: CDR1 SGHTA, CDR2 FQGTGA. The CDR3 has 15 residues. CDR3: CTSSPGLVKFYEQFF. The CDR3 DNA reads as TGTACCAGCAGCCCGGGACTAGTGAAGTTCTATGAGCAGTTCTTC.

The chain joins TRBV28 to TRBJ2-1, with 12 bases fitting TRBD2. With the DNA end fitting TRBJ2-7 better, the J assignment may be wrong. The CDR3 has 17 amino acids. In germline, CDR1 is MDHEN, CDR2 SYDVKM. CDR3 in amino acids: CASRLFLAGGPYNEQYF. The CDR3 coding sequence is TGTGCCAGCAGGCTATTTCTAGCGGGAGGGCCTTACAATGAGCAGTACTTC.

In this sample, this clonotype turned up a few times. The genes are TRBV7-9 and TRBJ1-5; a possible D gene is TRBD1 (6 bases). The CDR3 loop spans 14 amino acids. The germline V gene encodes CDR1 SEHNR and CDR2 FQNEAQ (reference sequence). V lost 5 bases to trimming and J lost 9 bases, with 17 bases between them. This CDR3 reads CASSHNGQSAPQHF. CDR3 coding DNA: TGTGCCAGCAGCCACAACGGACAGAGCGCGCCCCAGCATTTT.

The chain carries TRBV19 and TRBJ2-1; D is unclear. The V and J ends lost 3 bases and 9 bases respectively, with 15 bases between them. CDR3 length: 14 amino acids. The germline V gene encodes CDR1 LNHDA and CDR2 SQIVND (reference sequence). CDR3 amino acids: CASSIGSATSEQFF. The DNA for the CDR3 is TGTGCCAGTAGTATCGGTTCGGCGACCAGTGAGCAGTTCTTC.

Here the CDR3 reads CSARVQGPSMNTEAFF. CDR3 in DNA: TGCAGTGCTAGAGTTCAGGGGCCCTCCATGAACACTGAAGCTTTCTTT. The V and J genes are TRBV20-1 and TRBJ1-1; D possibly corresponds to TRBD1 (6 bases). Germline CDR1 DFQATT, CDR2 SNEGSKA (reference sequence). V lost 1 base, J lost 0 bases, and 15 bases lay in between. The CDR3 spans 16 residues.

CDR3 nucleotides: TGTGCCAGCAGCTTAGCCGGGACATTTACCTACGAGCAGTACTTC. Amino acid sequence: CASSLAGTFTYEQYF. The genes are TRBV7-9 and TRBJ2-7; D possibly corresponds to TRBD1 (6 bases). This CDR3 region has 15 residues. Trimming removed 0 bases at V and 2 bases at J, with 11 bases between. Germline V gives CDR1 SEHNR, CDR2 FQNEAQ (reference sequence).

This clonotype turned up a few times. The V and J genes are TRBV28 and TRBJ2-1; 10 nucleotides agree with TRBD2. This CDR3 has 16 residues. CDR1 MDHEN and CDR2 SYDVKM come from the germline V gene. The V segment lost 5 bases and the J segment 4 bases; nucleotides outside the gene matches: 8. CDR3 region: CASSTPLAGHYNEQFF. The DNA of the CDR3 is TGTGCCAGCAGTACTCCACTAGCGGGACATTACAATGAGCAGTTCTTC. Drawing the rest from reference TRBV28 and TRBJ2-1, the complete variable domain is DVKVTQSSRYLVKRTGEKVFLECVQDMDHENMFWYRQDPGLGLRLIYFSYDVKMKEKGDIPEGYSVSREKKERFSLILESASTNQTSMYLCASSTPLAGHYNEQFFGPGTRLTVL.

V and J are TRBV29-1 and TRBJ2-1; no clear D gene. The J call could be wrong; TRBJ2-7 is a better fit for the DNA end. Germline V gene lookup returns CDR1 SQVTM and CDR2 ANQGSEA. This CDR3 is built from 15 residues. In nucleotides, the CDR3 is TGCAGCGTTGAAGAGAGCAGGACGGCCTACAATGAGCAGTACTTC. It yields the protein CSVEESRTAYNEQYF.

The chain employs TRBV12-5 and TRBJ1-2; D unclear. Germline V gene data show CDR1 as LGHNT and CDR2 as FRNRAP. V was clipped by 1 base and J by 4 bases, with 7 bases between them. The CDR3 covers 13 residues. The CDR3 here is CASGLAATYGYTF. CDR3 DNA sequence: TGTGCTAGTGGTTTGGCGGCGACCTATGGCTACACCTTC.

This clonotype occurred a few times. The chain employs TRBV20-1 and TRBJ1-5; tentative D call: TRBD1 (5 bases). Looked up from germline, CDR1 is DFQATT and CDR2 is SNEGSKA (reference sequence). The CDR3 spans 13 residues. V lost 8 bases to trimming and J lost 7 bases, with 18 bases between them. The CDR3 bases are TGCAGTACCTCGGCGGGGGTTAGACAGCCCCAGCATTTT. It specifies CSTSAGVRQPQHF.

This clonotype has a single count. This chain uses TRBV13 with TRBJ2-1, with TRBD2 matching 8 bases. The CDR3 covers 17 residues. Losses at the gene ends were 5 bases for V and 4 bases for J; bases not matched to a gene: 13. Germline V gene lookup returns CDR1 PRHDT and CDR2 FYEKMQ (reference sequence). Here the CDR3 reads CASSQGLETSEYNEQFF. For the CDR3, the DNA is TGTGCCAGCAGCCAAGGGCTGGAGACTAGCGAGTACAATGAGCAGTTCTTC.

The chain has TRBV11-2 and TRBJ1-2; 9 positions agree with TRBD1. Germline V CDR1 and CDR2: SGHAT, FQNNGV. This CDR3 contains 14 residues. Losses at the gene ends were 2 bases for V and 8 bases for J; bases not matched to a gene: 6. DNA of the CDR3: TGTGCCAGCAGCTTACCCGGGACAGGGCCCGGCTACACCTTC. Translation gives CASSLPGTGPGYTF.

This clonotype came up a few times. V is TRBV20-1 and J is TRBJ2-7; tentatively, D is TRBD2 (7 bases). CDR1 DFQATT and CDR2 SNEGSKA come from the germline V gene (reference sequence). The CDR3 spans 16 residues. V gave up 1 base and J gave up 0 bases, with 16 bases separating them. DNA of the CDR3: TGCAGTGCTAGAGTAGGGGGGGACTTACACTCCTACGAGCAGTACTTC. Protein product: CSARVGGDLHSYEQYF.

The chain carries TRBV4-3 and TRBJ1-4; D uncertain. Per the germline V gene, CDR1 is LGHNA and CDR2 is YSLEER. Trimming left V 0 bases short and J 3 bases short, with 11 bases between. This CDR3 comprises 16 residues. The CDR3 reads CASSQDGVGANEKLFF. As DNA, the CDR3 is TGCGCCAGCAGCCAAGATGGGGTGGGTGCTAATGAAAAACTGTTTTTT.

This clonotype occurred a few times. The chain joins TRBV11-1 to TRBJ2-7; D not certain. The CDR3 contains 13 residues. In germline, CDR1 is SGHAT, CDR2 FQDESV (reference sequence). V lost 5 bases and J lost 4, with 12 bases in between. The CDR3 coding sequence is TGTGCCAGCAGCCCATACACCTTATACGAGCAGTACTTC. It translates to CASSPYTLYEQYF.

J is TRBJ2-3 and V is TRBV7-2, with D hard to call. The V end lost 2 bases, the J end lost 6 bases, and 9 bases lay between the germline ends. This CDR3 comprises 13 residues. Per the germline V gene, CDR1 is SGHTA and CDR2 is FQGNSA. CDR3 in DNA: TGTGCCAGCAGCTTAACCCTAGGGGATACGCAGTATTTT. Residues: CASSLTLGDTQYF.

V gene TRBV12-3 or TRBV12-4 combines with J gene TRBJ2-1, with 8 bases lining up with TRBD2. The CDR3 length is 16 residues. After removal of 6 bases from V and 2 bases from J, the junction contained 9 bases not matched to a gene. The CDR3 loop reads CASSPNPGLAYNEQFF. DNA for the CDR3: TGTGCCAGCAGCCCAAATCCGGGACTAGCCTACAATGAGCAGTTCTTC.